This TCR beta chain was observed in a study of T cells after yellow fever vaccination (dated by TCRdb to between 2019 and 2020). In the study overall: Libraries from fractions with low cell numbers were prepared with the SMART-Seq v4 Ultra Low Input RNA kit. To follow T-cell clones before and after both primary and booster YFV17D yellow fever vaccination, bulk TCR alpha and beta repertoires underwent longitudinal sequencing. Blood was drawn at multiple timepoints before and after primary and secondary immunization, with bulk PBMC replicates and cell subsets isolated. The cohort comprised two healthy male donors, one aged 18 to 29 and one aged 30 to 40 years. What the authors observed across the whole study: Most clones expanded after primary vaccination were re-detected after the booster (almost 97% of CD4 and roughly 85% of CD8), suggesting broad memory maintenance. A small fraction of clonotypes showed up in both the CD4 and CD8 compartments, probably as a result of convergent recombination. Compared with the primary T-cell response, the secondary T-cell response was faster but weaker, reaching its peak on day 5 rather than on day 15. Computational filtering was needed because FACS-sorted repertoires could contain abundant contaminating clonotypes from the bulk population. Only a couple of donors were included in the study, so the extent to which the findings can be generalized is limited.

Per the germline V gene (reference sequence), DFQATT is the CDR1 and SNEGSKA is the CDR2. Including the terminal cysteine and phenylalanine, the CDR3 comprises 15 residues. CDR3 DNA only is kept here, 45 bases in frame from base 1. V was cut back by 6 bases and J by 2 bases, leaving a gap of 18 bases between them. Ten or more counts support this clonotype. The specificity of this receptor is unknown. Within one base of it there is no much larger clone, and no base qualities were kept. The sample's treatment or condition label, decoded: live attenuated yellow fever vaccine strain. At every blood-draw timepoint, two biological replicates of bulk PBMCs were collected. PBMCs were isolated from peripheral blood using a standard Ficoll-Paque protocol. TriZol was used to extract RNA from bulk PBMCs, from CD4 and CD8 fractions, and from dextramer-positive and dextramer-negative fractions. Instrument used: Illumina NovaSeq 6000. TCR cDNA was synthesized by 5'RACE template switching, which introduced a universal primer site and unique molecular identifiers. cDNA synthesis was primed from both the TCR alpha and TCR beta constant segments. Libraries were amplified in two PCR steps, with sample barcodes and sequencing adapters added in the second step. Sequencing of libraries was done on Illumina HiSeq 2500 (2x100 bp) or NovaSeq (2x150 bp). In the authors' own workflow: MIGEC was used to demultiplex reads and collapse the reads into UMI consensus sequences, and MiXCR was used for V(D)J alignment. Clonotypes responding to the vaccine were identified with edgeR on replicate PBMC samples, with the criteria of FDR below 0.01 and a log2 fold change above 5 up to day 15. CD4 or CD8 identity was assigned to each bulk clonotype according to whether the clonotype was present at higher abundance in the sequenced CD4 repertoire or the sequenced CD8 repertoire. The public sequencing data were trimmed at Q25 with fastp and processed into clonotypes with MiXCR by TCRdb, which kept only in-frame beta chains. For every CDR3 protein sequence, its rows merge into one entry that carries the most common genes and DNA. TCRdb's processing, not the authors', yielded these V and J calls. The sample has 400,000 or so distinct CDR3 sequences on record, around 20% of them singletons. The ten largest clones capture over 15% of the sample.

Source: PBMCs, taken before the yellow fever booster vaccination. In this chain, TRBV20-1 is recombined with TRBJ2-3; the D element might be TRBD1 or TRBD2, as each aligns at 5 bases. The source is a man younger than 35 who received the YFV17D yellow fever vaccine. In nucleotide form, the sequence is TGCAGTGCGAAGCGGTGGGACGGAGACACAGATACGCAGTATTTT. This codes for CSAKRWDGDTDTQYF.